This T cell receptor beta chain was obtained from a study of blood T cell repertoires in COVID-19 (TCRdb year 2020). With regard to the full study: Collaborator samples came from the United States, Italy and Spain and covered acute and convalescent phases of COVID-19. The material from the prospective study consisted of cDNA or gDNA derived from T cells, B-cell-depleted T cells, or PBMCs. The dataset comprised deeply sampled blood TCRbeta repertoires from subjects exposed to, actively infected with, or recovered from COVID-19. The repertoires were made available in a free public database intended to serve as a resource for research on the immune response to SARS-CoV-2. The samples were drawn from the first 160 participants of the ongoing ImmuneRACE study and from more than 1,000 subjects provided by 6 global collaborators. Nearly every sample came with metadata listing a de-identified subject ID, COVID-19 status, age in years and sex. Where available, HLA class I and class II types were taken from metadata supplied by the sample provider and were not determined by assay-based typing.

A note on this clone: Its antigen remains unidentified. Per-base qualities were not stored, and no clone one base away is much larger.

Another Seattle source contributed samples from volunteer blood donors who had recovered from COVID-19. Whole blood was collected in K2EDTA tubes by collaborating institutions according to the institutions' own protocols. For TCRbeta analysis, collaborators shipped samples as frozen whole blood, isolated PBMCs, or DNA extracted from either of those sample types. The CDR3, from cysteine to phenylalanine, totals 16 residues. The sequence is cut down to CDR3 DNA, 48 bases in frame from base 1. Germline trimming: 4 bases from V, 6 bases from J; junction bases outside gene matches: 7. The germline V gene gives CDR1 as MNHNS and CDR2 as SASEGT. Results the study describes overall, beyond this receptor: Clinical and demographic metadata were provided uncurated, with the amount varying by source and participant.

TCRbeta CDR3 regions were amplified from genomic DNA by means of the immunoSEQ Assay, a bias-controlled multiplex PCR. In the paper's pipeline: The number of nucleated cells in each sample was estimated from the amplification of reference gene primers within the assay. Sequence reads were collapsed and filtered to measure the absolute abundance of every unique TCRbeta CDR3 rearrangement. For each sample, productive Simpson clonality was calculated as the square root of Simpson's diversity index across productive rearrangements. This immuneACCESS table, as held by TCRdb, lists in-frame sequences with V and J called but not all clones. Of the missing ones, under half trace to an unresolved V gene in checked studies; the others have no known cause. V and J calls and clone size come straight from that table; D and trimming were deduced from the DNA. This sample has roughly 250,000 clones in its table, and about nine tenths of those were observed once. The top ten clones comprise about 7% of the sample.

Material for sequencing was peripheral blood. The TCR was taken from a man in his sixties who had recovered from COVID-19. Here the chain combines TRBV6-1 and TRBJ2-7, with 15 bases aligning to TRBD2. In nucleotides, the sequence is TGTGCCAGCAGTGCGCGGACTAGCGGGGGGGCGATCGAGCAGTACTTC. Translated, it reads CASSARTSGGAIEQYF.